The 18 T cell receptor beta chains below all came from one sample that was sequenced in a study of OX40 agonist ivuxolimab in advanced cancers. Library preparation employed the immunoSEQ multiplex PCR assay. As stored in TCRdb, this immuneACCESS dataset retains in-frame rearrangements with V and J assigned. A fraction of the clones does not appear; measured against another copy, unresolved V genes explain less than half of the discrepancy, and the remainder lacks a known reason. This sample comprises 100,000 to 150,000 clones, just under 95% of them detected only once. Together, the top ten hold 0.7% to 0.85% of the sample. Sequencing used CD4+ or CD8+ T cells sorted from blood, obtained in a trial of the OX40 agonist ivuxolimab. These receptors were taken from an adult with an advanced solid tumor such as melanoma, head and neck, liver or kidney cancer.

This chain uses TRBV6-5 with TRBJ2-3; D is ambiguous. CDR1 and CDR2 from the germline V gene are MNHEY and SVGAGI. V lost 5 bases to trimming and J lost 6 bases, with 12 bases between them. This CDR3 region has 13 residues. The CDR3 DNA follows: TGTGCCAGCAGTCTCCTAGTTCAGGATACGCAGTATTTT. Translation: CASSLLVQDTQYF.

The chain links TRBV7-3 to TRBJ2-2; 10 bases are shared with TRBD1. This CDR3 has 15 amino acids. The V gene end was trimmed by 6 bases and the J gene end by 5 bases; junction bases not matched to a gene: 6. Germline V lookup: CDR1 SGHTA, CDR2 FQGTGA. The CDR3 loop reads CASSPPGQGTGELFF. CDR3 nucleotide sequence: TGTGCCAGCAGTCCCCCGGGACAGGGGACCGGGGAGCTGTTTTTT.

The chain joins TRBV7-9 to TRBJ2-7; D uncertain. Between the trimmed V and J ends, which lost 1 base and 6 bases, there was a span of 13 bases. CDR1 is SEHNR, CDR2 FQNEAQ, per germline (reference sequence). CDR3 size: 14 residues. The CDR3 loop is CASSLEPTSTEQYF. For the CDR3, the DNA is TGTGCCAGCAGCTTAGAACCAACGAGTACCGAGCAGTACTTC. The variable domain in full, with the rest retrieved from reference TRBV7-9 and TRBJ2-7, is DTGVSQNPRHKITKRGQNVTFRCDPISEHNRLYWYRQTLGQGPEFLTYFQNEAQLEKSRLLSDRFSAERPKGSFSTLEIQRTEQGDSAMYLCASSLEPTSTEQYFGPGTRLTVT.

V usage is TRBV7-9 and J usage is TRBJ1-5; 7 nucleotides agree with TRBD1. Losses at the gene ends were 1 base for V and 6 bases for J; bases not matched to a gene: 0. CDR1 is SEHNR and CDR2 is FQNEAQ in the germline V gene (reference sequence). This CDR3 spans 13 amino acids. CDR3 in amino acids: CASSLEGAQPQHF. The CDR3, as DNA: TGTGCCAGCAGCTTAGAGGGGGCTCAGCCCCAGCATTTT.

This chain links TRBV7-9 with TRBJ2-5; possibly TRBD1 for D (6 bases). Between the trimmed V and J ends, which lost 3 bases and 2 bases, there was a span of 10 bases. The germline gives CDR1 SEHNR, CDR2 FQNEAQ (reference sequence). This CDR3 has 14 residues. CDR3 sequence: CASSFSGTQETQYF. CDR3 sequence (DNA): TGTGCCAGCAGCTTCTCCGGGACACAAGAGACCCAGTACTTC.

V usage is TRBV29-1 and J usage is TRBJ2-1; 7 nucleotides agree with TRBD2. The CDR3 has 12 residues. Germline V CDR1 and CDR2: SQVTM, ANQGSEA. V trimming: 7 bases; J trimming: 8 bases; junction bases outside the gene matches: 8. For the CDR3, the DNA is TGCAGCGGTACACTAGCGACCCATGAGCAGTTCTTC. Translated: CSGTLATHEQFF.

The chain joins TRBV6-1 to TRBJ2-2; D gene uncertain. The ends were cut back, 1 base at V and 8 bases at J, with 11 bases in the middle. This CDR3 has 14 residues. Per the germline V gene, CDR1 is MNHNS and CDR2 is SASEGT. The CDR3 loop is CASSEVGPEGELFF. The CDR3 nucleotides read TGTGCCAGCAGTGAAGTAGGTCCCGAGGGGGAGCTGTTTTTT.

The gene calls are TRBV6-5 and TRBJ2-2, with 12 bases lining up with TRBD2. The V gene's germline CDR1 is MNHEY and CDR2 SVGAGI. The CDR3 totals 15 residues. V gave up 5 bases and J gave up 4 bases; unmatched junction bases: 2. The CDR3, as DNA: TGTGCCAGCAGTCTAGCGGGAGGGTCCACCGGGGAGCTGTTTTTT. It is translated as CASSLAGGSTGELFF.

The gene calls are TRBV27 and TRBJ2-1; TRBD2 is a possible D gene (6 bases). The CDR3 has 16 residues. V lost 2 bases to trimming and J lost 4 bases, with 15 bases between them. From germline, CDR1 is MNHEY and CDR2 SMNVEV (reference sequence). CDR3 region: CASSLTPGLVYNEQFF. CDR3 bases: TGTGCCAGCAGTTTAACACCGGGACTGGTATACAATGAGCAGTTCTTC.

The chain links TRBV7-9 to TRBJ1-1; TRBD1 aligns across 7 bases. The CDR3 runs 12 residues. The ends lost 5 bases at V and 7 bases at J; junction bases unmatched: 4. CDR1 is SEHNR and CDR2 is FQNEAQ in the germline V gene (reference sequence). DNA of the CDR3: TGTGCCAGCAGCCAGAGGACAGGTGAAGCTTTCTTT. Amino acids: CASSQRTGEAFF.

V is TRBV15 and J is TRBJ2-1, with 7 bases matching TRBD2. Germline V gene data show CDR1 as LNHNV and CDR2 as YYDKDF (reference sequence). After removal of 0 bases from V and 7 bases from J, the junction contained 15 bases not matched to a gene. The CDR3 covers 18 residues. In DNA, the CDR3 is TGTGCCACCAGCAGAGATCCTCTGTCGGCGGGAGTGAGGAATGAGCAGTTCTTC. This encodes CATSRDPLSAGVRNEQFF.

V is TRBV18 and J is TRBJ2-7; D remains ambiguous. The V gene lost 1 base and the J gene lost 0 bases, with 19 bases spanning the gap. The CDR3 has 18 residues. The germline V gene encodes CDR1 KGHSH and CDR2 LQKENI. CDR3 loop: CASSPQVPRARSSYEQYF. In DNA form, the CDR3 reads TGTGCCAGCTCACCACAGGTGCCCCGGGCGAGGAGCTCCTACGAGCAGTACTTC.

This chain joins TRBV19 and TRBJ2-3; 8 bases are a match to TRBD2. Germline loops: CDR1 LNHDA, CDR2 SQIVND (reference sequence). The CDR3 spans 15 residues. Trimming at V came to 1 base and at J to 4 bases, leaving 4 bases not matched to a gene. The chain's CDR3 is CASSIGGGLADTQYF. The CDR3 DNA sequence: TGTGCCAGTAGTATAGGCGGGGGGTTGGCAGATACGCAGTATTTT.

The chain is built from TRBV5-1 and TRBJ2-7; D perhaps matches TRBD1 (6 bases). V lost 0 bases and J 3 bases, leaving 10 bases between the germline ends. The CDR3 totals 14 residues. Germline CDR1 reads SGHRS; CDR2 reads YFSETQ. The CDR3 bases are TGCGCCAGCAGCTTGGCTGTAGGGGGCTACGAGCAGTACTTC. Protein product: CASSLAVGGYEQYF. Combining the CDR3 with reference TRBV5-1 and TRBJ2-7 gives the whole variable domain KAGVTQTPRYLIKTRGQQVTLSCSPISGHRSVSWYQQTPGQGLQFLFEYFSETQRNKGNFPGRFSGRQFSNSRSEMNVSTLELGDSALYLCASSLAVGGYEQYFGPGTRLTVT.

The rearrangement links TRBV11-2 to TRBJ2-5; 7 bases map to TRBD2. V dropped 5 bases and J dropped 5; count of bases not matched to a gene: 17. Germline loops: CDR1 SGHAT, CDR2 FQNNGV. The CDR3 is 17 amino acids. CDR3 DNA: TGTGCCAGCAGCAAGATGGCCAGCGGGATGTCTGGGGAGACCCAGTACTTC. As protein: CASSKMASGMSGETQYF. Complete variable domain (other parts from reference TRBV11-2 and TRBJ2-5): EAGVAQSPRYKIIEKRQSVAFWCNPISGHATLYWYQQILGQGPKLLIQFQNNGVVDDSQLPKDRFSAERLKGVDSTLKIQPAKLEDSAVYLCASSKMASGMSGETQYFGPGTRLLVL.

The chain links TRBV6-4 to TRBJ1-2, with TRBD1 identical over 8 bases. CDR1 and CDR2 (germline): MRHNA, SNTAGT. The CDR3 is made up of 16 amino acids. Germline trimming cut 8 bases from V and 4 bases from J; bases unmatched to any gene: 15. The CDR3 spells CASLNHLTGVGYGYTF. CDR3 DNA: TGTGCCAGCCTTAATCACCTGACAGGGGTCGGCTATGGCTACACCTTC.

This clone has just one count. The CDR3 nucleotides are TGTGCCAGCACCTCTACAGGGGTATTAGCCAAAAACATTCAGTACTTC. This translates into CASTSTGVLAKNIQYF. V gene TRBV7-9 combines with J gene TRBJ2-4; TRBD1 matches at 7 bases. With 7 bases clipped from V and 0 bases from J, the junction kept 9 bases outside the gene matches. CDR1 and CDR2 from the germline V gene are SEHNR and FQNEAQ (reference sequence). This CDR3 contains 16 residues.

This chain joins TRBV27 and TRBJ1-2; no firm D call. The CDR3 spans 14 residues. In germline, CDR1 is MNHEY, CDR2 SMNVEV (reference sequence). The V end lost 2 bases, the J end lost 7 bases, and 14 bases lay between the germline ends. The CDR3 DNA is TGTGCCAGCAGTTTAGCGGCCTCTCAGCTTGGCTACACCTTC. Translation: CASSLAASQLGYTF.